Listed here is a single TCR beta chain. The CDR3 length is 16 residues. The ends were cut back, 1 base at V and 9 bases at J, with 19 bases in the middle. The data were taken from a study of OX40 agonist ivuxolimab in advanced cancers. Study summary: Dose-escalation patients suffered from hepatocellular carcinoma, melanoma, renal cell or head and neck cancer.

Measured with immunoSEQ multiplex PCR; TCRdb has only the in-frame clones, and not every one. The table includes around 95,000 clones, 85% to 95% detected once. No patient had autoimmune disease or received systemic immunosuppression. The sequence derives from an adult with an advanced solid tumor such as melanoma, head and neck, liver or kidney cancer. This chain joins TRBV6-7 and TRBJ2-1; D is perhaps TRBD2 (6 bases). TRBV6-7 is treated as an ORF (open reading frame) with a function not yet certain. Sequences were derived from CD4+ or CD8+ T cells sorted from blood, sampled in a trial of the OX40 agonist ivuxolimab. The CDR3 nucleotides are TGTGCCAGCAGTTACTATGGCGGGACCTATAAAGGTGAGCAGTTCTTC. This sequence encodes CASSYYGGTYKGEQFF.